A selection of T cell receptor beta chains follows, all from one sample in a study of cytomegalovirus exposure and HLA in healthy donors. Clones were sequenced by immunoSEQ multiplex PCR, and TCRdb holds only the in-frame ones, with some missing. Among under 200,000 clones listed, over 70% were seen once. The sequenced sample was PBMCs. These receptors originate from a woman aged 40 to 49 in good health and CMV-seropositive. CDR3s include the opening cysteine and the closing phenylalanine or tryptophan. A D gene is named only where the DNA matches it firmly. Not every row has a clone size; where given, it reads once, few, many or a size class.

D gene | J gene | clone size | V gene | CDR3 DNA | CDR3 protein
NA | TRBJ2-3 | NA | TRBV7-2 | TGTGCCAGCAGCACCAAAAGGTCCCAGGCGCAGTATTTT | CASSTKRSQAQYF
NA | TRBJ1-3 | once | TRBV7-2 | TGTGCCAGCAGCTGGAAGACAGTCTCTGGAAACACCATATATTTT | CASSWKTVSGNTIYF
NA | TRBJ2-2 | NA | TRBV9 | TGTGCCAGCAGCTCACAGGTGGAGGGCACCGGGGAGCTGTTTTTT | CASSSQVEGTGELFF
TRBD1 | TRBJ1-2 | NA | TRBV5-4 | TGTGCCAGCAGCTTTCGACAGGGGTCACACATCGGCTATGGCTACACCTTC | CASSFRQGSHIGYGYTF
TRBD2 | TRBJ2-3 | NA | TRBV5-4 | TGTGCCAGCAGCTTGCAGGGAGGGACAGATACGCAGTATTTT | CASSLQGGTDTQYF
TRBD1 | TRBJ1-2 | NA | TRBV19 | TGTGCCAGTAGTACATCCGGGACAGGGGCCCTCAACTATGGCTACACCTTC | CASSTSGTGALNYGYTF
NA | TRBJ2-3 | few | TRBV19 | TGTGCCAGTAGTAGCCGCTTGGAGCGCACAGATACGCAGTATTTT | CASSSRLERTDTQYF
NA | TRBJ2-7 | NA | TRBV19 | TGTGCCAGTAGTATTGTGGGACAAATCTACGAGCAGTACTTC | CASSIVGQIYEQYF
NA | TRBJ1-5 | NA | TRBV6-5 | TGTGCCAGCAGTCCCGACTGGGTCAATCAGCCCCAGCATTTT | CASSPDWVNQPQHF
TRBD2 | TRBJ2-3 | NA | TRBV12-5 | TGTGCTAGTGGTATCCGGCTAGCGGGGGGGATCTGGGGAGATACGCAGTATTTT | CASGIRLAGGIWGDTQYF
TRBD1 | TRBJ2-5 | few | TRBV4-2 | TGTGCCAGCAGCCAAGAGGGACAGGGGGCTCGTTCGCATGACCAAGAGACCCAGTACTTC | CASSQEGQGARSHDQETQYF
NA | TRBJ1-2 | NA | TRBV7-9 | TGTGCCAGCAGCCTCAGCTACAGAAACTATGGCTACACCTTC | CASSLSYRNYGYTF
TRBD1 | TRBJ1-4 | NA | TRBV6-1 | TGTGCCAGCCTTGGGACAGTTAATGAAAAACTGTTTTTT | CASLGTVNEKLFF
NA | TRBJ2-3 | NA | TRBV4-3 | TGCGCCAGCAGCCAAGATAGCGGCCCTCGGGATACGCAGTATTTT | CASSQDSGPRDTQYF
NA | TRBJ1-2 | NA | TRBV5-1 | TGCGCCAGCAGCTTGGACACAGCTAACTATGGCTACACCTTC | CASSLDTANYGYTF
TRBD1 | TRBJ1-2 | NA | TRBV30 | TGTGCCTGGAGTCGAATCCCTGACAGGGGGCGAGGCTACACCTTC | CAWSRIPDRGRGYTF
TRBD2 | TRBJ2-1 | NA | TRBV5-1 | TGCGCCAGCAGCAAAACCGGGACTAGTTCCTACAATGAGCAGTTCTTC | CASSKTGTSSYNEQFF
TRBD2 | TRBJ2-7 | NA | TRBV10-2 | TGCGCCAGCAGGGAGACAGCGGGGGCTATGCAGTACTTC | CASRETAGAMQYF
NA | TRBJ2-7 | NA | TRBV4-1 | TGCGCCAGCAGCCAAGAGGGCGGCGGGTACTCCTACGAGCAGTACTTC | CASSQEGGGYSYEQYF
TRBD2 | TRBJ2-7 | NA | TRBV2 | TGTGCCAGCAGACCTTGGACTAGCGGGGGGTACGAGCAGTACTTC | CASRPWTSGGYEQYF
NA | TRBJ1-1 | NA | TRBV6-4 | TGTGCCAGCAGTGAACAGCCGGGGACTGAAGCTTTCTTT | CASSEQPGTEAFF
NA | TRBJ1-4 | NA | TRBV28 | TGTGCCAGCAGGAAAGACGGGGATGAAAAACTGTTTTTT | CASRKDGDEKLFF
TRBD1 | TRBJ1-1 | NA | TRBV10-3 | TGTGCCAGCAGGGGGGCGGTCACTGAAGCTTTCTTT | CASRGAVTEAFF
TRBD1 | TRBJ1-6 | NA | TRBV6-6 | TGTGCCAGCAGCCCTACTGACAGGGTGGGTTCACCCCTCCACTTT | CASSPTDRVGSPLHF
TRBD1 | TRBJ2-6 | once | TRBV7-7 | TGTGCTAGCAGCTTAGGGCCCAGGGGGACTGGGGCCAACGTCCTGACTTTC | CASSLGPRGTGANVLTF
NA | TRBJ1-3 | NA | TRBV18 | TGTGCCAGCTCATCGGACATTCAGGGCAGTTCCATATATTTT | CASSSDIQGSSIYF